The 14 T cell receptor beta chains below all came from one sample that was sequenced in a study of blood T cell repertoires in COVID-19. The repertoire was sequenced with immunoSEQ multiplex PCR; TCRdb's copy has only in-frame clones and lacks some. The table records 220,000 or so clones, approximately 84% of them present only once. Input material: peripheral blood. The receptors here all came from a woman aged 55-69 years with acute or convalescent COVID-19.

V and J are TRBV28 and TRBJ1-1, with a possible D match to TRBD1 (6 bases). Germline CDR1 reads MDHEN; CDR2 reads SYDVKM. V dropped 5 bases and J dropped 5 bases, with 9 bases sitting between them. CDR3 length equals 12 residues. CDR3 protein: CASSKQGTEAFF. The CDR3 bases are TGTGCCAGCAGTAAACAGGGTACTGAAGCTTTCTTT.

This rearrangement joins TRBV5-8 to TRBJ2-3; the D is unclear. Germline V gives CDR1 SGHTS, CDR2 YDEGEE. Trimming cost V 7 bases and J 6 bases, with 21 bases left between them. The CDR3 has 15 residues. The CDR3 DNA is TGTGCCAGCGGCCTCCGTTCACGCATGGGCGATACGCAGTATTTT. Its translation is CASGLRSRMGDTQYF. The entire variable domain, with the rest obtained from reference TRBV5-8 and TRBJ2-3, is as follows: EAGVTQSPTHLIKTRGQQATLRCSPISGHTSVYWYQQALGLGLQFLLWYDEGEERNRGNFPPRFSGRQFPNYSSELNVNALELEDSALYLCASGLRSRMGDTQYFGPGTRLTVL.

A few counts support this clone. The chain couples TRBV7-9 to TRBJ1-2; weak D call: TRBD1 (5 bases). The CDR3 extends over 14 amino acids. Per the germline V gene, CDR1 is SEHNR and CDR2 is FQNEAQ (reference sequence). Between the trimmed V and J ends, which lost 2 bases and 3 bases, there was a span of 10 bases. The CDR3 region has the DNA TGTGCCAGCAGCTTAATCCCGGGGGACTATGGCTACACCTTC. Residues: CASSLIPGDYGYTF.

CDR3 sequence: CASSADRGLLGGELFF. In nucleotides, the CDR3 is TGTGCCAGCAGCGCGGACAGGGGCCTCCTCGGCGGGGAGCTGTTTTTT. V is TRBV9 and J is TRBJ2-2, with 9 positions matching TRBD1. The V gene end was trimmed by 3 bases and the J gene end by 7 bases; junction bases not matched to a gene: 10. CDR1 and CDR2 (germline): SGDLS, YYNGEE. CDR3 length equals 16 residues.

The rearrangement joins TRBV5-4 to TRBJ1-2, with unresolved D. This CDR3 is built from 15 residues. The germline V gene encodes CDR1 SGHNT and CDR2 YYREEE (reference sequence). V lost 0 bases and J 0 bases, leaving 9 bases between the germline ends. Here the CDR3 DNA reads TGTGCCAGCAGCTTGGGCGCAAGAGCTAACTATGGCTACACCTTC. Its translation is CASSLGARANYGYTF. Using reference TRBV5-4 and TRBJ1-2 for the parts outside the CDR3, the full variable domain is ETGVTQSPTHLIKTRGQQVTLRCSSQSGHNTVSWYQQALGQGPQFIFQYYREEENGRGNFPPRFSGLQFPNYSSELNVNALELDDSALYLCASSLGARANYGYTFGSGTRLTVV.

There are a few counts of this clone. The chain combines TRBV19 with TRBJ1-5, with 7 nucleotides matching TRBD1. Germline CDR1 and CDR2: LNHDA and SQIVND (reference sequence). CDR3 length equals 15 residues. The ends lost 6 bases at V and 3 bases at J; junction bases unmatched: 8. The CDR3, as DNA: TGTGCCAGTAGGACGGACAGGATGAACAATCAGCCCCAGCATTTT. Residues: CASRTDRMNNQPQHF. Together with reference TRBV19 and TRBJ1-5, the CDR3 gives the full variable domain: DGGITQSPKYLFRKEGQNVTLSCEQNLNHDAMYWYRQDPGQGLRLIYYSQIVNDFQKGDIAEGYSVSREKKESFPLTVTSAQKNPTAFYLCASRTDRMNNQPQHFGDGTRLSIL.

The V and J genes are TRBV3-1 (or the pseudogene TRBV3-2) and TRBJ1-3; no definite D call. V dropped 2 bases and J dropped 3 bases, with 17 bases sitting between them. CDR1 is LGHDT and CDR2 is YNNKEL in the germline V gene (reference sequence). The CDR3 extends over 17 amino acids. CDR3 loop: CASSQFMSFSYGNTIYF. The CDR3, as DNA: TGTGCCAGCAGCCAATTTATGAGTTTTTCCTATGGAAACACCATATATTTT.

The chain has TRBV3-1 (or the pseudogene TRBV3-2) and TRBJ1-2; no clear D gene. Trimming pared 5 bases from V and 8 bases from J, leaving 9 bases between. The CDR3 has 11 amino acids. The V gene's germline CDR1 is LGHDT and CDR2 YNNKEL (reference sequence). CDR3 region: CASSGPFGYTF. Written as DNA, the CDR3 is TGTGCCAGCAGCGGGCCTTTCGGCTACACCTTC.

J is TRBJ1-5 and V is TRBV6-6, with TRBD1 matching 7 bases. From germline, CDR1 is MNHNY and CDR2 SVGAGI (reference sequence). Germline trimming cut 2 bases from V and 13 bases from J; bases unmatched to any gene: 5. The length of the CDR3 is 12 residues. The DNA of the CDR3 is TGTGCCAGCAGTTACGGCCGGGACAGTCAGCATTTT. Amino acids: CASSYGRDSQHF.

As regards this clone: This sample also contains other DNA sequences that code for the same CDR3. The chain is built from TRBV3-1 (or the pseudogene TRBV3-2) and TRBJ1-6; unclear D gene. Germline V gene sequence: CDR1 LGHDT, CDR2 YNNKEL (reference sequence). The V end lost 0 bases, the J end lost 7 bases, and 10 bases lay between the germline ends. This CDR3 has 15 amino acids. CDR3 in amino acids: CASSQDSGLNSPLHF. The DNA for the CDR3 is TGTGCCAGCAGCCAAGATTCTGGCCTCAATTCACCCCTCCACTTT.

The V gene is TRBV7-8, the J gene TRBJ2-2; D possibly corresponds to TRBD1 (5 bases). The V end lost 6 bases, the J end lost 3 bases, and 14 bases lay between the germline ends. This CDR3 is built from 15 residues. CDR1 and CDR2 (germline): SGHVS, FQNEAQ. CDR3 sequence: CASRGFGRDTGELFF. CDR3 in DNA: TGTGCCAGCAGAGGGTTCGGCAGGGACACCGGGGAGCTGTTTTTT.

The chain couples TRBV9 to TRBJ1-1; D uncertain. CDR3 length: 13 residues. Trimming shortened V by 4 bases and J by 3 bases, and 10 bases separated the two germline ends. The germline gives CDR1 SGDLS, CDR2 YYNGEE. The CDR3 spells CASSRDRDTEAFF. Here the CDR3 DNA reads TGTGCCAGCAGCCGCGACCGGGACACTGAAGCTTTCTTT.

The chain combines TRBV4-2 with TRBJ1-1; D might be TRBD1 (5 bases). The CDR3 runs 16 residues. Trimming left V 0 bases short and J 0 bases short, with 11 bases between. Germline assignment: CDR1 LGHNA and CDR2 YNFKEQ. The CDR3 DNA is TGTGCCAGCAGCCAAGAGGTCGGGACTATGAACACTGAAGCTTTCTTT. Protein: CASSQEVGTMNTEAFF.

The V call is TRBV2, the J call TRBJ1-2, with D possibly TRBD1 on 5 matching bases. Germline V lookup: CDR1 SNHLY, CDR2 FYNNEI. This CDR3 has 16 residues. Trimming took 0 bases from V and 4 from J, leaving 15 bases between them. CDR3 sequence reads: CASSEAHGGAIYGYTF. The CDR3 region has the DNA TGTGCCAGCAGTGAAGCTCATGGAGGGGCGATCTATGGCTACACCTTC.